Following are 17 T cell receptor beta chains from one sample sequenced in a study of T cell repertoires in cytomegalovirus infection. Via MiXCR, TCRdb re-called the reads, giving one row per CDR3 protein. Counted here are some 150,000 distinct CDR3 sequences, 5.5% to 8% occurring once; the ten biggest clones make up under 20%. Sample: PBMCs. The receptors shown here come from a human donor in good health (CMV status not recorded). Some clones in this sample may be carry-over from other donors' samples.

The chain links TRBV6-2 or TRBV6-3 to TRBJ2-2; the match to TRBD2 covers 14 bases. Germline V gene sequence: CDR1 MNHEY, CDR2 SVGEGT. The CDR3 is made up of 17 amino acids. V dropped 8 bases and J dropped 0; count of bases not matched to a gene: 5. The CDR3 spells CASAGLAGATNTGELFF. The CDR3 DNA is TGTGCCAGCGCGGGACTAGCGGGGGCGACGAACACCGGGGAGCTGTTTTTT.

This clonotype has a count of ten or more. CDR3 sequence reads: CASSSLGRRGSYNEQFF. The CDR3 coding sequence is TGTGCCAGCAGCTCGTTGGGGCGGCGGGGCTCCTACAATGAGCAGTTCTTC. The chain has TRBV11-1 and TRBJ2-1; maybe TRBD2 (6 bases). From germline, CDR1 is SGHAT and CDR2 FQDESV (reference sequence). The CDR3 has 17 residues. The ends were cut back, 4 bases at V and 0 bases at J, with 16 bases in the middle.

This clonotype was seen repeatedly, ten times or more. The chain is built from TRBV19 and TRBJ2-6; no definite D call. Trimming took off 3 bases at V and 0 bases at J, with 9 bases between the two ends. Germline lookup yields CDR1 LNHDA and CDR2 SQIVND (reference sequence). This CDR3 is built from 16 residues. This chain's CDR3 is CASSIPPISGANVLTF. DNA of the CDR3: TGTGCCAGTAGTATCCCACCTATCTCTGGGGCCAACGTCCTGACTTTC.

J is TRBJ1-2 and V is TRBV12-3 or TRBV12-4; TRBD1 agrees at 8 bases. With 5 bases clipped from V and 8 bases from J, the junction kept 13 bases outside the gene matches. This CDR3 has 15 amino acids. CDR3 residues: CASSPGQGKLLGYTF. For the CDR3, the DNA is TGTGCCAGCAGTCCTGGACAGGGAAAGCTTTTGGGCTACACCTTC.

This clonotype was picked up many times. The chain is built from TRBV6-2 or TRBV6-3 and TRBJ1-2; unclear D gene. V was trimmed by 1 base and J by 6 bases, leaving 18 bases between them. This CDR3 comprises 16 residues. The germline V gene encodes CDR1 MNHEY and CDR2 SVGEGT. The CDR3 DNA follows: TGTGCCAGCAGTTACTTCCGGGCAGTCACAGATCATGGCTACACCTTC. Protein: CASSYFRAVTDHGYTF.

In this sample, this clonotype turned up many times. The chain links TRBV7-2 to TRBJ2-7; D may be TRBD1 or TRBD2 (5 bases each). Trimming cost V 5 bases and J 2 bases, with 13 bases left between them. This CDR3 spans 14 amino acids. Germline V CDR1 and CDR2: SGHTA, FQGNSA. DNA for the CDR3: TGTGCCAGCAGCCGAGGTGGGGGAGCCTACGAGCAGTACTTC. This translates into CASSRGGGAYEQYF.

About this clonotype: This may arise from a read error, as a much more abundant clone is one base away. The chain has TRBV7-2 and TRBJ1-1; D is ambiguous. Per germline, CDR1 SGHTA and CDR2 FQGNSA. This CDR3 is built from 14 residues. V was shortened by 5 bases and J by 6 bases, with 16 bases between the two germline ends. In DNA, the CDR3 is TGTGCCAGCAGCCTCAGCATGGGTAACTCTGAAGCTTTCTTT. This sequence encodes CASSLSMGNSEAFF.

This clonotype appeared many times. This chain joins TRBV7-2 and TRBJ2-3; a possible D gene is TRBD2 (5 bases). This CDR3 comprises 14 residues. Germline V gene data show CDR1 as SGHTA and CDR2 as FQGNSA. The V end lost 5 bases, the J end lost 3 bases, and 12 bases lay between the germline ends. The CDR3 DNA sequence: TGTGCCAGCAGCCTTGGGGTAGCGACAGATACGCAGTATTTT. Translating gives CASSLGVATDTQYF.

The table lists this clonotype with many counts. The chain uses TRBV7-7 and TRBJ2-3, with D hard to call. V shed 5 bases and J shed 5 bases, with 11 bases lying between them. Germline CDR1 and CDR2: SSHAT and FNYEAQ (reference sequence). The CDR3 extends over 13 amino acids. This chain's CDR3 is CASSLYGGDTQYF. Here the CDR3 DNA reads TGTGCCAGCAGCCTATACGGCGGAGATACGCAGTATTTT.

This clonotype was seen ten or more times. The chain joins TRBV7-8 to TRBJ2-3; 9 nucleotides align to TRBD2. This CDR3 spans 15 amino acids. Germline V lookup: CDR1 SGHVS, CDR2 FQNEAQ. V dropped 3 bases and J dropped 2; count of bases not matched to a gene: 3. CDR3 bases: TGTGCCAGCAGCTTCCAGCGGGGGGCCACAGATACGCAGTATTTT. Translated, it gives CASSFQRGATDTQYF.

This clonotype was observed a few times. The CDR3 DNA reads TGTGCCAGCAGCTTGAAGTACAGGGGCGTCTGGGGCTACACCTTC. Its translation is CASSLKYRGVWGYTF. The chain is built from TRBV5-6 and TRBJ1-2, with TRBD1 matching over 7 bases. CDR1 is SGHDT, CDR2 YYEEEE, per germline. The CDR3 consists of 15 residues. V shed 1 base and J 8 bases; nucleotides not matched to a gene: 11.

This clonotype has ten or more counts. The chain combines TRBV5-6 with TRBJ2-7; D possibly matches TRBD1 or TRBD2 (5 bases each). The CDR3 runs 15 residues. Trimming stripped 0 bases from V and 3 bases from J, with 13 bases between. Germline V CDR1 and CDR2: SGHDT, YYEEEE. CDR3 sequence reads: CASSLGGARGYEQYF. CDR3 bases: TGTGCCAGCAGCTTGGGGGGCGCCCGGGGCTACGAGCAGTACTTC.

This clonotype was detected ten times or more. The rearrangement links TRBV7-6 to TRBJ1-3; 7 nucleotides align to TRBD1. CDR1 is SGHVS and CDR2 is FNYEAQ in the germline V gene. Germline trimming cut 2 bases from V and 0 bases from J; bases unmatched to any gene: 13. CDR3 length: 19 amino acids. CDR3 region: CASSLHTTGKGSSGNTIYF. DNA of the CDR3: TGTGCCAGCAGCTTACACACGACAGGGAAAGGCTCCTCTGGAAACACCATATATTTT.

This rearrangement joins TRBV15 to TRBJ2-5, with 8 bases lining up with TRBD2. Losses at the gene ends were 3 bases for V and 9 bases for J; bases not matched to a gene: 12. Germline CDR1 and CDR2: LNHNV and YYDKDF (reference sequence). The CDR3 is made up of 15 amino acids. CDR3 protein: CATSSDPLGGGPQYF. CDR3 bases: TGTGCCACCAGCAGCGACCCCCTGGGCGGGGGGCCCCAGTACTTC.

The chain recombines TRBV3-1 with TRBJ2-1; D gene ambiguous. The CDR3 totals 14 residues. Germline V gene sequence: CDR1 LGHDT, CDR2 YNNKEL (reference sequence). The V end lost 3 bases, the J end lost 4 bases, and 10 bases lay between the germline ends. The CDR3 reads CASSQGSPYNEQFF. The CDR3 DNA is TGTGCCAGCAGCCAGGGGTCCCCTTACAATGAGCAGTTCTTC.

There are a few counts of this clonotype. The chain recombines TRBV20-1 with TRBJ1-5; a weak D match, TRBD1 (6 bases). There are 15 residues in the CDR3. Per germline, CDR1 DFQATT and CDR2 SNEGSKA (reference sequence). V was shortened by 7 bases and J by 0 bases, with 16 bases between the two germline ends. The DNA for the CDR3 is TGCAGTGTTCTTCCATCCAGGGGTAGCAATCAGCCCCAGCATTTT. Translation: CSVLPSRGSNQPQHF.

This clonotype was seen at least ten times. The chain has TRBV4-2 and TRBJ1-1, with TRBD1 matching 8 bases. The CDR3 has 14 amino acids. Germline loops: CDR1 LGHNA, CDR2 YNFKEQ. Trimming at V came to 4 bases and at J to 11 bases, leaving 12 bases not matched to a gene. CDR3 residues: CASSRMTGAPGAFF. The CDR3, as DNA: TGTGCCAGCAGCCGGATGACAGGGGCTCCTGGGGCTTTCTTT.